This TCR beta chain was observed in a study of regulatory T cells in long-lasting Graves disease. Trimming left V 0 bases short and J 5 bases short, with 14 bases between. Germline values: CDR1 SGDLS, CDR2 YYNGEE. CDR3 size: 15 residues. Time point defined: newly diagnosed GD, antithyroid drugs for less than 3 months. After RNA was extracted from PBMCs, the TCR library was made from it. This clonotype was detected only a few times. The target antigen is unknown. Findings and caveats of the study: Persistent-disease Graves' patients showed less TCR diversity than new cases.

In building TCR beta libraries, iRepertoire HTBI primers were used together with Arm-PCR of CDR3 regions. Original analysis: Identified segments across samples numbered about 60 TRBV and over eleven TRBJ. TCRdb re-called the multiplex PCR reads with MiXCR, one entry per CDR3 protein. The V and J calls come from TCRdb's annotation, not from the publication. The sample includes hundreds of thousands of distinct CDR3 sequences, approximately 15% of them seen just once. These same records also appear under a second study, on T cells in Graves' hyperthyroidism and ophthalmopathy.

The sequence derives from a woman in her thirties with Graves disease. The input for sequencing was peripheral blood mononuclear cells (PBMCs), taken at new diagnosis, from a patient treated with antithyroid drugs. The chain links TRBV9 to TRBJ2-5, with D perhaps matching TRBD1 (5 bases). The CDR3 region is CASSVGPQGFETQYF. The CDR3 DNA is TGTGCCAGCAGCGTAGGCCCTCAGGGTTTCGAGACCCAGTACTTC.